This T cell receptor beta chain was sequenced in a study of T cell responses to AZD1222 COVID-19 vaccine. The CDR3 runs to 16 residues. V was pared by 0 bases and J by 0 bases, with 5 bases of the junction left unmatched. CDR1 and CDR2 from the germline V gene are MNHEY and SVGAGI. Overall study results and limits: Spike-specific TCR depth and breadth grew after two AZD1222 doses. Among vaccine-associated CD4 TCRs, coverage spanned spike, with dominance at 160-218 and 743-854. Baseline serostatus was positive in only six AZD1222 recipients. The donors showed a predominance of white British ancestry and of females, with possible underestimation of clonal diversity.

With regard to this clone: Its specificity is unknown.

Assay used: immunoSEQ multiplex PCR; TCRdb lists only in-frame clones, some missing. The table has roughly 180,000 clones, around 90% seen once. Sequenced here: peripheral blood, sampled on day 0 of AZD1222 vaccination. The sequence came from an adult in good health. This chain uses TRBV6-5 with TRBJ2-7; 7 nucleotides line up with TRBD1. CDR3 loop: CASSYSVGDSSYEQYF. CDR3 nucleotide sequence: TGTGCCAGCAGTTACTCGGTTGGGGACAGCTCCTACGAGCAGTACTTC.